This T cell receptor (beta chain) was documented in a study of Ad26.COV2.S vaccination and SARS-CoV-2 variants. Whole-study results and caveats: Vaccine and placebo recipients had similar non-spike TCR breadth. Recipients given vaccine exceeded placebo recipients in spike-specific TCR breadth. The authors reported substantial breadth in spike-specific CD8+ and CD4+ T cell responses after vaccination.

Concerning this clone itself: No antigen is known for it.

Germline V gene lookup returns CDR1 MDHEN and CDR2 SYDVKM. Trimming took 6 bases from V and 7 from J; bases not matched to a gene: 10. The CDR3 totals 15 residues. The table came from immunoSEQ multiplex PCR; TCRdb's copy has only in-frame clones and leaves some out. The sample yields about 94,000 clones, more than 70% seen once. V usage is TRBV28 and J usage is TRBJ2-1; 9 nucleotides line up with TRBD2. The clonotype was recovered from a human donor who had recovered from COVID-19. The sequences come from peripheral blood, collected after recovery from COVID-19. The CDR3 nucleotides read TGTGCCAGCAGCCCCCCGGCTAGCGGGATAAATGAGCAGTTCTTC. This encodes CASSPPASGINEQFF.